The 8 T cell receptor beta chains given below trace back to one sample, sequenced in a study of blood T cells in healthy people across ages. Primers used in a second PCR of about 7 to 12 cycles were a sample-barcoded 5' primer and a J-beta primer mix. TCRdb recomputed calls from the 5' RACE reads with MiXCR, one row per CDR3 protein. The sample yields hundreds of thousands of distinct CDR3 sequences, more than 40% seen once. Sample: blood. The source is a woman aged 60 to 75 in good health.

The chain joins TRBV7-2 to TRBJ2-5, with 10 bases aligning to TRBD1. The V gene end was trimmed by 3 bases and the J gene end by 2 bases; junction bases not matched to a gene: 18. Looked up from germline, CDR1 is SGHTA and CDR2 is FQGNSA. The CDR3 contains 20 residues. CDR3 in DNA: TGTGCCAGCAGCTTCATTCACTTAGCCGGGACAGGGGTATCTCAAGAGACCCAGTACTTC. Its protein product is CASSFIHLAGTGVSQETQYF.

V is TRBV7-2 and J is TRBJ2-7, with a tentative D call TRBD2 (7 bases). The CDR3 has 15 residues. V was shortened by 4 bases and J by 3 bases, with 16 bases between the two germline ends. Germline CDR1 and CDR2: SGHTA and FQGNSA. CDR3 DNA sequence: TGTGCCAGCAGCTCTCAACGGGGGGCGTTCTACGAGCAGTACTTC. Translation: CASSSQRGAFYEQYF.

The V and J genes are TRBV2 and TRBJ2-2; the D gene is possibly TRBD1 (5 bases). The CDR3 loop spans 14 amino acids. V was cut by 5 bases and J by 2 bases, with 9 bases left in between. CDR1 SNHLY and CDR2 FYNNEI come from the germline V gene. In DNA form, the CDR3 reads TGTGCCAGCAGTAAGACAGTAAACACCGGGGAGCTGTTTTTT. It codes for CASSKTVNTGELFF.

This chain uses TRBV2 with TRBJ2-1; D tentatively reads TRBD1 or TRBD2 (5 bases each). With 1 base removed from V and 12 bases from J, the gap between germline ends came to 10 bases. This CDR3 region has 12 residues. Germline V gives CDR1 SNHLY, CDR2 FYNNEI. CDR3 in amino acids: CASSEEAGGQFF. DNA of the CDR3: TGTGCCAGCAGTGAAGAAGCTGGGGGGCAGTTCTTC.

This sequence joins TRBV29-1 and TRBJ2-3; D gene unclear. The CDR3 runs 13 residues. Germline V lookup: CDR1 SQVTM, CDR2 ANQGSEA. The germline V and J ends were trimmed by 3 bases and 0 bases, with 7 bases remaining between them. DNA for the CDR3: TGCAGCGTTGATGCGCAGAGCACAGATACGCAGTATTTT. Translated, it gives CSVDAQSTDTQYF.

The genes are TRBV20-1 and TRBJ2-7; unclear D gene. Germline V CDR1 and CDR2: DFQATT, SNEGSKA (reference sequence). V lost 0 bases, J lost 0 bases, and 12 bases lay in between. This CDR3 is 15 amino acids long. The chain's CDR3 is CSARDGTGLSYEQYF. The CDR3 DNA follows: TGCAGTGCTAGAGATGGTACGGGCCTCTCCTACGAGCAGTACTTC.

The sample holds one count of this clonotype. The chain couples TRBV5-1 to TRBJ2-1, with TRBD2 matching 9 bases. The germline V gene has CDR1 SGHRS and CDR2 YFSETQ. Trimming at V came to 0 bases and at J to 5 bases, leaving 6 bases not matched to a gene. This CDR3 has 16 residues. As DNA, the CDR3 is TGCGCCAGCAGCTTGGAGCCAGCGGGAGGCAACAATGAGCAGTTCTTC. Protein product: CASSLEPAGGNNEQFF.

V and J are TRBV18 and TRBJ2-5; 8 positions agree with TRBD1. V lost 3 bases and J lost 2; bases outside the gene matches: 5. Germline V gives CDR1 KGHSH, CDR2 LQKENI. The CDR3 loop spans 15 amino acids. The CDR3: CASSPWTGLQETQYF. The CDR3 DNA sequence: TGTGCCAGCTCACCCTGGACAGGGTTGCAAGAGACCCAGTACTTC.